The clone carrying this TCR beta chain was detected only once. The antigen remains undetermined. Germline CDR1 is SNHLY and CDR2 is FYNNEI. The CDR3 is made up of 15 amino acids. V shed 6 bases, J shed 1 base, and the junction held 8 bases outside the gene matches. The source of the sample is a study of T cell responses to AZD1222 COVID-19 vaccine. Study-wide results and caveats: Seropositivity was recorded at baseline in only 5 or 6 AZD1222 recipients. The donors showed a predominance of white British ancestry and of females, with possible underestimation of clonal diversity. Spike regions recognized by vaccine-associated CD4 TCRs spanned the protein, led by 160-218 and 743-854. The breadth and depth of Spike-specific TCRs increased once two AZD1222 doses had been given.

Profiled with immunoSEQ multiplex PCR; TCRdb holds only in-frame clones, not every one. Of around 99,000 clones in the sample, approximately 91% were seen once. The source material was peripheral blood, sampled on day 0 of AZD1222 vaccination. This sequence originates from an adult in good health. The chain couples TRBV2 to TRBJ1-1; 7 nucleotides align to TRBD1. Written as DNA, the CDR3 is TGTGCCAGCAGATCCCAGGGGGTTGGGAACACTGAAGCTTTCTTT. Amino acid sequence: CASRSQGVGNTEAFF.